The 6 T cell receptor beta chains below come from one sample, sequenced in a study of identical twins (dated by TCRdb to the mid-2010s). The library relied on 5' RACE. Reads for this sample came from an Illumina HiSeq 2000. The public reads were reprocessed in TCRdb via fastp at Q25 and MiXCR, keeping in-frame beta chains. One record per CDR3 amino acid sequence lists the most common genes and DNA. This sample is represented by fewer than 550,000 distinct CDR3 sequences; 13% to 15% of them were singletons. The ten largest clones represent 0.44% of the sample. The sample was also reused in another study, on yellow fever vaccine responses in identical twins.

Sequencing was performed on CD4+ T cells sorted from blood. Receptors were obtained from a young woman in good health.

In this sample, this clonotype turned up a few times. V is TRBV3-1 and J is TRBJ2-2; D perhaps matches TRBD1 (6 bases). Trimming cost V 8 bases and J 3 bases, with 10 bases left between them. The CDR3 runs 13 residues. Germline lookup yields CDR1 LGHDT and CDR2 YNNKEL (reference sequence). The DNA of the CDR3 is TGTGCCAGCGGGCAGGGGTACACCGGGGAGCTGTTTTTT. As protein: CASGQGYTGELFF.

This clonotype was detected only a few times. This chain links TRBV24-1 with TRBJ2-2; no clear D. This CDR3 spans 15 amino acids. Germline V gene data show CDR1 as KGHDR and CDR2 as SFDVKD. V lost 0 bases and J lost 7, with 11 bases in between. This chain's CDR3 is CATSDLEGLGGELFF. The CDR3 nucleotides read TGTGCCACCAGTGATTTGGAAGGTTTAGGCGGGGAGCTGTTTTTT.

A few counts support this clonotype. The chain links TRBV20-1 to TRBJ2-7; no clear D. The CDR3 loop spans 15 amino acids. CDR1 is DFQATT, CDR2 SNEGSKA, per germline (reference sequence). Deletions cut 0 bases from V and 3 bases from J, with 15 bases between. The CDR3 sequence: CSARESSASIYEQYF. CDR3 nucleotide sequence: TGCAGTGCTAGAGAATCTTCGGCCAGCATCTACGAGCAGTACTTC.

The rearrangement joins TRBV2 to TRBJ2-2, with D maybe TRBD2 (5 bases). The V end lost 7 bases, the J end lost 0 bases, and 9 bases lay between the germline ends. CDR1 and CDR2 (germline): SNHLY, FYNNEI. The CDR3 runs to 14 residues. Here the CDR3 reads CASKEGTNTGELFF. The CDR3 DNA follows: TGTGCCAGCAAAGAGGGAACGAACACCGGGGAGCTGTTTTTT.

For the CDR3, the DNA is TGCGCCAGCAGCCAAGGGGGACTAGCGGGGGAAGATACGCAGTATTTT. It specifies CASSQGGLAGEDTQYF. This chain joins TRBV4-1 and TRBJ2-3; 14 nucleotides align to TRBD2. Germline V CDR1 and CDR2: MGHRA, YSYEKL. J lost 5 bases, V lost 1 base, and 2 bases had no gene match. CDR3 length equals 16 residues.

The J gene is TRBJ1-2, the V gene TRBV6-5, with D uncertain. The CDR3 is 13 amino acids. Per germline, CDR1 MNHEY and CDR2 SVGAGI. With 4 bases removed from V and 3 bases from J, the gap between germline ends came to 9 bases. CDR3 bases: TGTGCCAGCAGTTCCTGGCCCCACTATGGCTACACCTTC. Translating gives CASSSWPHYGYTF.